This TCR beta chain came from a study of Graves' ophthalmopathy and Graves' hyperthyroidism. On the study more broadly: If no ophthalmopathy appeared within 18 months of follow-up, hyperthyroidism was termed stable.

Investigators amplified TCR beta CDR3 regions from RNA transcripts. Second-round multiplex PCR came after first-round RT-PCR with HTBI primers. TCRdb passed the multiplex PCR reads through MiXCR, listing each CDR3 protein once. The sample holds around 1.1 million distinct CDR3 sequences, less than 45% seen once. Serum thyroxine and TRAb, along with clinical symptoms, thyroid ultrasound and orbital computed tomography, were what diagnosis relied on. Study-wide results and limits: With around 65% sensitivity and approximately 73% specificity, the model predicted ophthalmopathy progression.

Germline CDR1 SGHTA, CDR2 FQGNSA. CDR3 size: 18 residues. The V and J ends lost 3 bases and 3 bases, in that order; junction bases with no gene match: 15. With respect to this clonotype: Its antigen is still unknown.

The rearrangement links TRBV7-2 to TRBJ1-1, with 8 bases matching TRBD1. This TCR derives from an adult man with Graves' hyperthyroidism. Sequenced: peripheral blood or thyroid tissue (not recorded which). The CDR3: CASSFLPQGASSYTEAFF. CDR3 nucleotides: TGTGCCAGCAGCTTTTTACCTCAGGGGGCCAGTTCTTACACTGAAGCTTTCTTT.